The 15 T cell receptor beta chains in this list originate from one sample, sequenced in a study of OX40 agonist ivuxolimab in advanced cancers. Sequencing was performed with immunoSEQ multiplex PCR; in TCRdb, only in-frame clones are kept and a portion is missing. The table has under 100,000 clones, roughly 91% seen once. Sequenced material: CD4+ or CD8+ T cells sorted from blood, taken in a trial of the OX40 agonist ivuxolimab. All receptors come from an adult with an advanced solid tumor such as melanoma, head and neck, liver or kidney cancer.

The chain combines TRBV7-2 with TRBJ2-2; 16 bases map to TRBD2. J was trimmed by 4 bases and V by 6 bases; bases with no gene match: 5. CDR1 and CDR2 from the germline V gene are SGHTA and FQGNSA. The CDR3 contains 17 residues. The CDR3 is CASSSGTSGRATGELFF. The CDR3 DNA reads TGTGCCAGCAGTTCCGGGACTAGCGGGAGGGCCACCGGGGAGCTGTTTTTT. Drawing the rest from reference TRBV7-2 and TRBJ2-2, the complete variable domain is GAGVSQSPSNKVTEKGKDVELRCDPISGHTALYWYRQSLGQGLEFLIYFQGNSAPDKSGLPSDRFSAERTGGSVSTLTIQRTQQEDSAVYLCASSSGTSGRATGELFFGEGSRLTVL.

The CDR3, as DNA: TGCGCCAGCAGCTTGGGACTGGGGGTCTTGGGGGACACTGAAGCTTTCTTT. Translation gives CASSLGLGVLGDTEAFF. V and J are TRBV5-1 and TRBJ1-1, with D possibly TRBD1 on 5 matching bases. The CDR3 is made up of 17 amino acids. Looked up from germline, CDR1 is SGHRS and CDR2 is YFSETQ. V lost 0 bases to trimming and J lost 3 bases, with 18 bases between them.

This chain links TRBV11-3 with TRBJ1-1; TRBD1 might be the D (6 bases). The length of the CDR3 is 14 residues. The germline V gene has CDR1 SGHNT and CDR2 YENEEA. Trimming cost V 3 bases and J 1 base, with 9 bases left between them. CDR3 coding DNA: TGTGCCAGCAGCTTTGGGGGCAGGAACACTGAAGCTTTCTTT. Protein product: CASSFGGRNTEAFF. Together with reference TRBV11-3 and TRBJ1-1, the CDR3 gives the full variable domain: EAGVVQSPRYKIIEKKQPVAFWCNPISGHNTLYWYLQNLGQGPELLIRYENEEAVDDSQLPKDRFSAERLKGVDSTLKIQPAELGDSAVYLCASSFGGRNTEAFFGQGTRLTVV.

This chain links TRBV7-2 with TRBJ2-3; D possibly corresponds to TRBD1 (7 bases). V was clipped by 5 bases and J by 0 bases, with 12 bases between them. There are 15 residues in the CDR3. Germline CDR1 is SGHTA and CDR2 is FQGNSA. CDR3 amino acids: CASSPGGTSTDTQYF. CDR3 coding DNA: TGTGCCAGCAGCCCAGGGGGGACTAGCACAGATACGCAGTATTTT.

CDR3 DNA sequence: TGTGCCAGCAGTCGGCAAGCTAACTATGGCTACACCTTC. Translating it yields CASSRQANYGYTF. This chain joins TRBV6-5 and TRBJ1-2; D remains ambiguous. The CDR3 has 13 amino acids. From germline, CDR1 is MNHEY and CDR2 SVGAGI. V lost 5 bases, J lost 0 bases, and 7 bases lay in between.

V gene TRBV1 combines with J gene TRBJ2-7; the DNA was not compared with TRBD2, the D call given in the table. TRBV1 is annotated as a pseudogene. The CDR3 runs to 17 residues. For the CDR3, the DNA is TGCACCAGCAGCCAAGAAGGGACCGGGACTTTATGCTACGAGCAGTACTTC. Its protein is CTSSQEGTGTLCYEQYF.

The chain combines TRBV5-1 with TRBJ2-2; no definite D call. This CDR3 comprises 16 residues. Germline V gene data show CDR1 as SGHRS and CDR2 as YFSETQ. Trimming took off 4 bases at V and 0 bases at J, with 13 bases between the two ends. The CDR3 loop reads CASSATTLANTGELFF. DNA for the CDR3: TGCGCCAGCAGCGCCACGACTTTAGCGAACACCGGGGAGCTGTTTTTT.

V and J are TRBV19 and TRBJ2-7; a possible D gene is TRBD1 (6 bases). V was cut by 3 bases and J by 3 bases, with 18 bases left in between. Germline V lookup: CDR1 LNHDA, CDR2 SQIVND (reference sequence). The CDR3 extends over 16 amino acids. The CDR3 loop reads CASSIGRGSHYYEQYF. CDR3 nucleotides: TGTGCCAGTAGTATTGGTAGGGGGAGCCACTACTACGAGCAGTACTTC.

The chain joins TRBV4-1 to TRBJ2-5, with TRBD2 matching 10 bases. CDR3 size: 17 residues. The germline V gene encodes CDR1 MGHRA and CDR2 YSYEKL. V dropped 3 bases and J dropped 4; count of bases not matched to a gene: 11. For the CDR3, the DNA is TGCGCCAGCAGCCACGACCCTAGCGGGAGAGAAGGAGAGACCCAGTACTTC. Encoded protein: CASSHDPSGREGETQYF.

This chain links TRBV6-1 with TRBJ2-5, with 9 bases fitting TRBD1. This CDR3 comprises 14 residues. Germline CDR1 reads MNHNS; CDR2 reads SASEGT. V was clipped by 6 bases and J by 5 bases; unmatched bases: 7. The CDR3 coding sequence is TGTGCCAGCAGAATACAGGGGGCGGGGGAGACCCAGTACTTC. Amino acid sequence: CASRIQGAGETQYF.

This chain connects TRBV7-9 to TRBJ2-1, with 14 bases fitting TRBD2. In germline, CDR1 is SEHNR, CDR2 FQNEAQ (reference sequence). After removal of 5 bases from V and 9 bases from J, the junction contained 6 bases not matched to a gene. This CDR3 comprises 15 residues. This CDR3 reads CASSPGLAGASEQFF. In DNA, the CDR3 is TGTGCCAGCAGCCCGGGACTAGCGGGAGCAAGTGAGCAGTTCTTC.

The chain carries TRBV7-9 and TRBJ2-3, with D maybe TRBD2 (5 bases). Trimming took 8 bases from V and 2 from J, leaving 5 bases between them. CDR1 is SEHNR and CDR2 is FQNEAQ in the germline V gene (reference sequence). The CDR3 runs 11 residues. This CDR3 reads CASDYTDTQYF. Here the CDR3 DNA reads TGTGCCAGCGACTACACAGATACGCAGTATTTT.

CDR3 region: CATYLGTGNTIYF. CDR3 coding DNA: TGTGCCACCTACCTAGGGACAGGCAACACCATATATTTT. This chain joins TRBV15 and TRBJ1-3, with 8 bases fitting TRBD1. CDR1 LNHNV and CDR2 YYDKDF come from the germline V gene (reference sequence). CDR3 length: 13 residues. With 8 bases clipped from V and 7 bases from J, the junction kept 7 bases outside the gene matches.

CDR3 bases: TGTGCCAGCAGCTTTCAAGGGGGACCTGGAAACACCATATATTTT. This gives the protein CASSFQGGPGNTIYF. This sequence joins TRBV7-2 and TRBJ1-3, with D possibly TRBD1 on 6 matching bases. Trimming left V 3 bases short and J 2 bases short, with 11 bases between. Per germline, CDR1 SGHTA and CDR2 FQGNSA. The CDR3 sequence is 15 residues long.

V gene TRBV5-4 combines with J gene TRBJ2-7; the D call may be TRBD1 or TRBD2 (5 bases each). Germline V gene sequence: CDR1 SGHNT, CDR2 YYREEE (reference sequence). The CDR3 contains 15 residues. V shed 4 bases and J shed 4 bases, with 18 bases lying between them. CDR3 amino acids: CASSPITRQPYEQYF. The CDR3, as DNA: TGTGCCAGCAGCCCGATAACTAGACAGCCTTACGAGCAGTACTTC.